This is a list of T cell receptor beta chains from one sample in a study of spatial heterogeneity in lung cancer. MiXCR, run by TCRdb on the 5' RACE reads, gives a single entry per CDR3 protein. There are around 89,000 distinct CDR3 sequences in the sample; roughly 12% occur only once, and about two fifths lies in the top ten. The sequencing here drew on PBMCs, taken at surgery. These receptor sequences come from a male donor with early-stage non-small cell lung cancer. CDR3s include the opening cysteine and the closing phenylalanine or tryptophan. The D gene is left open where the match is weak. Expanded clones get a size class; other rows say once, few or many, or leave the size out.

v_call,j_call,d_call,clone_size,cdr3_aa,cdr3_nt
TRBV6-5,TRBJ1-1,.,few,CASSYAVGTEAFF,TGTGCCAGCAGTTACGCGGTGGGCACTGAAGCTTTCTTT
TRBV12-3/TRBV12-4,TRBJ2-7,TRBD1,.,CASSLGTGDSYEQYF,TGTGCCAGCAGTTTAGGGACAGGTGACTCCTACGAGCAGTACTTC
TRBV4-3,TRBJ1-1,.,few,CASSQDEGIGTEAFF,TGCGCCAGCAGCCAAGACGAGGGGATAGGCACTGAAGCTTTCTTT
TRBV20-1,TRBJ1-5,.,few,CSATLTNRDQPQHF,TGCAGTGCTACCCTAACGAACAGAGATCAGCCCCAGCATTTT
TRBV7-2,TRBJ2-6,.,few,CASSLALQGSSGANVLTF,TGTGCCAGCAGCTTAGCGCTGCAGGGCTCCTCTGGGGCCAACGTCCTGACTTTC
TRBV5-1,TRBJ2-5,TRBD2,.,CASRPLAGTGQETQYF,TGCGCCAGCAGACCCCTAGCGGGAACTGGCCAAGAGACCCAGTACTTC
TRBV20-1,TRBJ1-5,.,.,CSAHENSNQPQHF,TGCAGTGCGCATGAGAATAGCAATCAGCCCCAGCATTTT
TRBV7-2,TRBJ2-5,.,many,CASSLARETQYF,TGTGCCAGCAGCTTAGCGCGGGAGACCCAGTACTTC
TRBV7-2,TRBJ1-5,.,.,CASSLEWLQGGNQPQHF,TGTGCCAGCAGCTTAGAATGGCTACAGGGTGGCAATCAGCCCCAGCATTTT
TRBV12-3/TRBV12-4,TRBJ1-5,.,few,CASSPGTAGNQPQHF,TGTGCCAGCAGCCCAGGTACGGCAGGGAATCAGCCCCAGCATTTT
TRBV12-3/TRBV12-4,TRBJ2-7,TRBD2,.,CASSAGTSDSYEQYF,TGTGCCAGCAGCGCGGGGACTAGCGACTCCTACGAGCAGTACTTC
TRBV6-2/TRBV6-3,TRBJ1-5,.,few,CASRTTETHQPQHF,TGTGCCAGCAGGACTACTGAGACCCATCAGCCCCAGCATTTT
TRBV6-2/TRBV6-3,TRBJ2-1,.,many,CASSYREIGQFF,TGTGCCAGCAGTTACCGGGAAATAGGGCAGTTCTTC
TRBV5-1,TRBJ1-1,TRBD1,many,CASSPGQGTVMNTEAFF,TGCGCCAGCAGCCCTGGACAGGGAACGGTAATGAACACTGAAGCTTTCTTT
TRBV7-9,TRBJ1-2,.,.,CASSLLLSDGYTF,TGTGCCAGCAGCTTACTCCTATCGGACGGCTACACCTTC
TRBV28,TRBJ1-1,.,.,CASSLQDQIEAFF,TGTGCCAGCAGTTTACAGGACCAAATTGAAGCTTTCTTT
TRBV5-6,TRBJ2-3,TRBD1,many,CASRETGGSTDTQYF,TGTGCCAGCAGAGAGACAGGGGGCAGTACAGATACGCAGTATTTT
TRBV7-9,TRBJ2-3,.,.,CASSISDTQYF,TGTGCCAGCAGCATCAGCGATACGCAGTATTTT
TRBV28,TRBJ2-5,TRBD2,.,CAIDPAGEGSETQYF,TGTGCCATCGACCCAGCGGGAGAGGGTTCAGAGACCCAGTACTTC
TRBV12-3/TRBV12-4,TRBJ1-4,.,few,CASTLNEMNEKLFF,TGTGCCAGCACACTAAACGAAATGAATGAAAAACTGTTTTTT
TRBV4-3,TRBJ2-3,.,.,CASSQARHQSRADTQYF,TGCGCCAGCAGCCAAGCTCGACACCAAAGCCGCGCAGATACGCAGTATTTT
TRBV5-1,TRBJ2-7,.,few,CASSTAGNFRGEQYF,TGCGCCAGCAGTACGGCGGGGAACTTTCGGGGCGAGCAGTACTTC
TRBV5-1,TRBJ2-1,.,.,CASSLDLLRSYNEQFF,TGCGCCAGCAGCTTGGACCTCCTTCGCTCCTACAATGAGCAGTTCTTC
TRBV5-1,TRBJ2-7,TRBD1,.,CASSPGQGWDEQYF,TGCGCCAGCAGCCCAGGACAGGGTTGGGACGAGCAGTACTTC
TRBV10-3,TRBJ2-1,.,many,CAISQTQVDEQFF,TGTGCCATCAGCCAAACGCAAGTCGATGAGCAGTTCTTC
TRBV10-3,TRBJ2-1,TRBD2,.,CAISESRASGDHNEQFF,TGTGCCATCAGTGAGTCGCGGGCTAGCGGGGATCACAATGAGCAGTTCTTC
TRBV27,TRBJ2-7,TRBD2,.,CASSPPSPAGGPKYLIGQYF,TGTGCCAGCAGTCCCCCCTCCCCGGCGGGAGGGCCAAAATATCTAATAGGGCAGTACTTC
TRBV5-6,TRBJ2-1,.,.,CASSLERGGDYNEQFF,TGTGCCAGCAGCTTGGAACGCGGCGGAGATTACAATGAGCAGTTCTTC
TRBV14,TRBJ1-5,.,many,CASSQVDRPYSNQPQHF,TGTGCCAGCAGCCAAGTAGACAGACCTTATAGCAATCAGCCCCAGCATTTT
TRBV6-5,TRBJ2-1,.,few,CASRGKERSYNEQFF,TGTGCCAGCAGAGGGAAAGAGCGGTCCTACAATGAGCAGTTCTTC
TRBV29-1,TRBJ2-3,TRBD2,many,CSVREGDSTDTQYF,TGCAGCGTTAGGGAGGGAGATAGTACAGATACGCAGTATTTT
TRBV29-1,TRBJ2-3,TRBD2,many,CSVDGLAGTDTQYF,TGCAGCGTTGATGGACTAGCGGGAACAGATACGCAGTATTTT
TRBV6-2/TRBV6-3,TRBJ2-7,TRBD2,few,CASSGLAGIYEQYF,TGTGCCAGCAGCGGACTAGCGGGGATTTATGAGCAGTACTTC
TRBV28,TRBJ1-5,.,few,CASGDGRNQPQHF,TGTGCCAGCGGGGATGGAAGGAATCAGCCCCAGCATTTT
TRBV4-3,TRBJ2-3,.,.,CASSQEWAGNSGTQYF,TGCGCCAGCAGCCAAGAGTGGGCAGGGAATTCAGGTACGCAGTATTTT
TRBV7-2,TRBJ2-3,TRBD2,few,CASSLEAASGGWDTQYF,TGTGCCAGCAGCTTAGAGGCGGCTAGCGGGGGCTGGGATACGCAGTATTTT
TRBV7-2,TRBJ2-3,.,.,CASSFDGYTDTQYF,TGTGCCAGCAGCTTCGACGGTTACACAGATACGCAGTATTTT
TRBV7-2,TRBJ1-5,TRBD1,many,CASSSRQGQPQHF,TGTGCCAGCAGCTCTCGACAGGGGCAGCCCCAGCATTTT
TRBV7-9,TRBJ2-1,TRBD2,.,CASRRAGLYNEQFF,TGTGCCAGCAGGAGAGCGGGACTCTACAATGAGCAGTTCTTC
TRBV20-1,TRBJ2-5,TRBD1,.,CSATKELDRGPQYF,TGCAGTGCCACTAAGGAACTCGACAGGGGCCCCCAGTACTTC
TRBV28,TRBJ1-2,.,many,CASSLIEDRNYGYTF,TGTGCCAGCAGTTTAATTGAGGACCGAAACTATGGCTACACCTTC
TRBV4-3,TRBJ2-7,TRBD2,.,CASSQVASGIYEQYF,TGCGCCAGCAGCCAAGTGGCTAGCGGAATCTACGAGCAGTACTTC
TRBV5-6,TRBJ1-6,.,few,CASSRGTLNNSPLHF,TGTGCCAGCAGCCGCGGGACCCTCAATAATTCACCCCTCCACTTT
TRBV4-3,TRBJ1-5,TRBD1,many,CASSQEGTGNQPQHF,TGCGCCAGCAGCCAAGAAGGGACAGGCAATCAGCCCCAGCATTTT
TRBV25-1,TRBJ2-2,.,.,CASSEVGPFTGELFF,TGTGCCAGCAGTGAGGTTGGCCCCTTCACCGGGGAGCTGTTTTTT